This is a list of T cell receptor beta chains from one sample in a study of shared clonotypes between healthy human individuals. Assay: immunoSEQ multiplex PCR; the TCRdb copy retains only in-frame clones and omits some. The data show around 1,000,000 clones, with about 72% seen just once and 0.89% held by the top ten. Sequenced sample: memory CD4+ T cells from PBMCs. These receptors originate from a young man in good health. Some clones in this sample may be carry-over from other donors' samples. CDR3s include the opening cysteine and the closing phenylalanine or tryptophan. Fields, in order: J gene, D gene, clone size, V gene, CDR3 protein, CDR3 DNA. The D gene is left open where the match is weak. Clone size is stated in some rows and not others, as once, few, many or a class when expanded.

TRBJ2-1 . . TRBV28 CASSPPASSYNEQFF TGTGCCAGCAGCCCACCCGCAAGCTCCTACAATGAGCAGTTCTTC
TRBJ2-2 . once TRBV5-1 CASSLLLEGTGELFF TGCGCCAGCAGCTTGTTACTAGAGGGCACCGGGGAGCTGTTTTTT
TRBJ2-7 . . TRBV6-1 CASSEGTATGYEQYF TGTGCCAGCAGTGAAGGGACTGCGACGGGCTACGAGCAGTACTTC
TRBJ2-3 TRBD1 once TRBV5-4 CASSWDRGGTDTQYF TGTGCCAGCAGCTGGGACAGGGGAGGCACAGATACGCAGTATTTT
TRBJ1-4 TRBD1 . TRBV5-1 CASSLYRGNEKLFF TGCGCCAGCAGCTTGTACAGGGGGAATGAAAAACTGTTTTTT
TRBJ2-3 TRBD2 . TRBV11-2 CASSPGLAEDTQYF TGTGCCAGCAGCCCTGGACTAGCGGAAGATACGCAGTATTTT
TRBJ2-5 . . TRBV28 CASSTGIQETQYF TGTGCCAGCAGTACAGGGATCCAAGAGACCCAGTACTTC
TRBJ2-5 TRBD2 . TRBV29-1 CSGSSGRALGETQYF TGCAGCGGATCTAGCGGGAGGGCTCTAGGGGAGACCCAGTACTTC
TRBJ1-6 . once TRBV2 CASSNRDSPLHF TGTGCCAGCTCCAACAGGGATTCACCCCTCCACTTT
TRBJ1-2 TRBD1 . TRBV27 CASSQGQGNYGYTF TGTGCCAGCAGTCAGGGACAGGGGAACTATGGCTACACCTTC
TRBJ1-3 . . TRBV2 CASRTAPHSGNTIYF TGTGCCAGCAGAACGGCCCCCCACTCTGGAAACACCATATATTTT
TRBJ1-6 . . TRBV30 CAWSVLRGNNSPLHF TGTGCCTGGAGTGTACTGAGGGGAAATAATTCACCCCTCCACTTT
TRBJ1-6 TRBD1 few TRBV28 CASSLYRGQGGSPLHF TGTGCCAGCAGTTTATATAGGGGACAGGGAGGTTCACCCCTCCACTTT
TRBJ1-5 TRBD1 . TRBV19 CATKNRGQGGDQPQHF TGTGCCACCAAAAATCGGGGACAGGGAGGGGATCAGCCCCAGCATTTT
TRBJ1-1 TRBD1 . TRBV10-3 CAISPGTVMNTEAFF TGTGCCATCAGTCCCGGGACAGTGATGAACACTGAAGCTTTCTTT
TRBJ2-3 . . TRBV18 CASSPSGGGGSDTQYF TGTGCCAGCTCACCGTCCGGCGGGGGCGGTTCAGATACGCAGTATTTT
TRBJ2-1 . . TRBV21-1 CASSKDRRTDRGNEQFF TGTGCCAGCAGCAAAGATCGGAGGACAGATCGAGGGAATGAGCAGTTCTTC
TRBJ1-2 . once TRBV14 CASSQAYTSRGYTF TGTGCCAGCAGCCAAGCGTATACCTCAAGGGGCTACACCTTC
TRBJ1-1 . . TRBV30 CAGVVDTEAFF TGTGCCGGCGTGGTGGACACTGAAGCTTTCTTT
TRBJ2-5 . . TRBV30 CAWKPGSETQYF TGTGCCTGGAAGCCAGGGAGCGAGACCCAGTACTTC
TRBJ2-7 . . TRBV28 CASSKQGYEQYF TGTGCCAGCAGCAAACAGGGATACGAGCAGTACTTC
TRBJ2-7 TRBD1 few TRBV28 CASSPGGRGIVNEQYF TGTGCCAGCAGCCCAGGGGGCCGCGGGATTGTCAACGAGCAGTACTTC
TRBJ2-3 TRBD1 . TRBV15 CATSGADRGKDTQYF TGTGCCACCAGCGGGGCGGACAGGGGAAAAGATACGCAGTATTTT
TRBJ1-5 . . TRBV28 CASTIAQGNQPQHF TGTGCCAGCACTATAGCTCAGGGCAATCAGCCCCAGCATTTT
TRBJ2-1 TRBD1 . TRBV7-3 CASSLSRGSEQFF TGTGCCAGCAGCTTAAGCAGGGGGTCTGAGCAGTTCTTC
TRBJ1-5 . once TRBV19 CASRGWQVKNQPQHF TGTGCCAGTAGAGGATGGCAGGTAAAAAATCAGCCCCAGCATTTT
TRBJ1-3 . . TRBV28 CASSTNSAGNTIYF TGTGCCAGCAGTACGAATAGTGCCGGAAACACCATATATTTT
TRBJ2-7 . . TRBV6-1 CASSPRRGGSYEQYF TGTGCCAGCAGTCCCCGTCGTGGGGGCTCCTACGAGCAGTACTTC
TRBJ2-2 TRBD2 . TRBV4-1 CASSHPKASGSITGELFF TGCGCCAGCAGCCACCCCAAGGCCAGCGGGAGTATCACCGGGGAGCTGTTTTTT
TRBJ1-5 . few TRBV7-9 CASSLMGVGQPQHF TGTGCCAGCAGCTTAATGGGGGTGGGTCAGCCCCAGCATTTT
TRBJ2-7 . . TRBV6-6 CASSYYSGREQYF TGTGCCAGCAGTTACTACTCGGGGCGCGAGCAGTACTTC
TRBJ1-5 TRBD1 . TRBV28 CASSPLGQGVNQPQHF TGTGCCAGCAGTCCTTTGGGACAGGGAGTAAATCAGCCCCAGCATTTT
TRBJ2-3 TRBD1 . TRBV5-1 CASSLAPGQGNTDTQYF TGCGCCAGCAGCTTGGCCCCGGGACAGGGAAACACAGATACGCAGTATTTT
TRBJ1-2 . . TRBV28 CASSSPGENYGYTF TGTGCCAGCTCCTCCCCCGGGGAAAACTATGGCTACACCTTC
TRBJ1-4 TRBD1 . TRBV7-9 CASSFRGQGEKLFF TGTGCCAGCAGCTTCAGGGGGCAGGGAGAAAAACTGTTTTTT
TRBJ2-3 TRBD1 . TRBV5-1 CASSWGQGRTDTQYF TGCGCCAGCAGCTGGGGACAGGGACGCACAGATACGCAGTATTTT
TRBJ1-2 . . TRBV29-1 CSVAPNEGRYGYTF TGCAGCGTTGCACCTAATGAGGGAAGATATGGCTACACCTTC
TRBJ2-5 . once TRBV6-1 CASSEFLARYQETQYF TGTGCCAGCAGTGAATTCCTAGCGAGATACCAAGAGACCCAGTACTTC
TRBJ2-3 . . TRBV5-1 CASSQLRTESTDTQYF TGCGCCAGCAGCCAATTAAGGACTGAGTCGACAGATACGCAGTATTTT
TRBJ2-1 TRBD2 . TRBV18 CASSPGGRPYNEQFF TGTGCCAGCTCACCAGGCGGGAGGCCCTACAATGAGCAGTTCTTC
TRBJ1-2 TRBD1 . TRBV28 CASSLAGGANYGYTF TGTGCCAGCAGTTTGGCAGGGGGCGCAAACTATGGCTACACCTTC
TRBJ2-7 TRBD1 . TRBV2 CASVRILTGTGVYEQYF TGTGCCAGCGTAAGAATATTGACCGGGACAGGTGTTTACGAGCAGTACTTC
TRBJ1-1 . few TRBV18 CASSPGMNTEAFF TGTGCCAGCTCACCGGGGATGAACACTGAAGCTTTCTTT
TRBJ1-4 TRBD1 once TRBV18 CASSLNGQGAQELFF TGTGCCAGCTCACTCAATGGACAGGGGGCGCAAGAACTGTTTTTT
TRBJ2-7 . . TRBV9 CASSEGPTDREQYF TGTGCCAGCAGTGAGGGACCGACAGATCGGGAGCAGTACTTC
TRBJ1-4 TRBD1 . TRBV7-9 CASSSRWQGGEKLFF TGTGCCAGCAGCTCCCGGTGGCAGGGGGGTGAAAAACTGTTTTTT
TRBJ1-3 TRBD1 . TRBV7-9 CASSLRGQAINSSGNTIYF TGTGCCAGCAGCTTAAGGGGACAGGCAATAAACAGCTCTGGAAACACCATATATTTT
TRBJ2-2 TRBD2 . TRBV5-4 CASSPGGGQGTGELFF TGTGCCAGCAGCCCGGGCGGGGGGCAGGGCACCGGGGAGCTGTTTTTT
TRBJ2-7 . . TRBV7-9 CASSFLSYEQYF TGTGCCAGCAGCTTCTTGAGTTACGAGCAGTACTTC
TRBJ2-2 . . TRBV5-1 CASSFEINTGELFF TGCGCCAGCAGCTTTGAAATAAACACCGGGGAGCTGTTTTTT
TRBJ2-7 . . TRBV7-2 CASSRDPLILEQYF TGTGCCAGCAGCCGGGACCCGTTGATCCTCGAGCAGTACTTC
TRBJ2-7 TRBD2 . TRBV28 CASSTPGTSSYEQYF TGTGCCAGCAGCACCCCCGGGACTAGCTCCTACGAGCAGTACTTC
TRBJ1-1 . few TRBV2 CASSGPTSANTEAFF TGTGCCAGCAGCGGACCGACCTCAGCGAACACTGAAGCTTTCTTT
TRBJ2-3 . few TRBV10-1 CASSALDAQDTQYF TGCGCCAGCAGTGCTTTGGACGCCCAGGATACGCAGTATTTT
TRBJ1-1 . . TRBV7-2 CASSTWPSEAFF TGTGCCAGCAGCACGTGGCCCTCAGAAGCTTTCTTT
TRBJ2-3 . . TRBV5-4 CASSSGGSGNTDTQYF TGTGCCAGCAGCTCCGGTGGTAGCGGAAACACAGATACGCAGTATTTT
TRBJ2-7 . . TRBV14 CASSQDLQGEQYF TGTGCCAGCAGCCAAGATCTACAGGGCGAGCAGTACTTC